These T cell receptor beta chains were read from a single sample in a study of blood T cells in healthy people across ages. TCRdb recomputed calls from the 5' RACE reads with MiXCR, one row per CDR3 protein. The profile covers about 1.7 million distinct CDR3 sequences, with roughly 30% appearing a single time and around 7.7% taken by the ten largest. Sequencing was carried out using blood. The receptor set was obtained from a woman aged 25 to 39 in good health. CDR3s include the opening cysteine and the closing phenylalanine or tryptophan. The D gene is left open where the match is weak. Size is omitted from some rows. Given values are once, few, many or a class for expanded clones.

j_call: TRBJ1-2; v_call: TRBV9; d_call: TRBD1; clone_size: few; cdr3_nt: TGTGCCAGCAGCTTCAACCGGGACAGGGGGGGAGTTGACTATGGCTACACCTTC; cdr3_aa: CASSFNRDRGGVDYGYTF
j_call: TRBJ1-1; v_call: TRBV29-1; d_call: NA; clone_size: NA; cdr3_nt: TGCAGCGCCTGCCGAGCCGCCATAGCAACGAACACTGAAGCTTTCTTT; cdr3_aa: CSACRAAIATNTEAFF
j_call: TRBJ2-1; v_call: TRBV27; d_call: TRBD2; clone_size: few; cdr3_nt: TGTGCCAGCAGTTCCCGGACTAGCTTTGAGCAGTTCTTC; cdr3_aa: CASSSRTSFEQFF
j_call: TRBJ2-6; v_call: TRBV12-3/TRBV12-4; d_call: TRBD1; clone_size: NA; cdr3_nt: TGTGCCAGCAGTTCTTTTGGGACAGGGGGCTCTGGGGCCAACGTCCTGACTTTC; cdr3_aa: CASSSFGTGGSGANVLTF
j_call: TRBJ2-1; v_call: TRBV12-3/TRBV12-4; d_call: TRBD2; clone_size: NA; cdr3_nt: TGTGCCAGCAGGTCGACTAGCGCCCATGAGCAGTTCTTC; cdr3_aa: CASRSTSAHEQFF
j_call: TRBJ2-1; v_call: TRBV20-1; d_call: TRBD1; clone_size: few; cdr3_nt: TGCAGTGCCCATTCTCGGGACAGGGATGTAGATGAGCAGTTCTTC; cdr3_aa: CSAHSRDRDVDEQFF
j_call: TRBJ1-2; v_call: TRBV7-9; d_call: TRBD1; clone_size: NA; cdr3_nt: TGTGCCAGCAGCTCACAGGGGTTTAAAAACTATGGCTACACCTTC; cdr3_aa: CASSSQGFKNYGYTF
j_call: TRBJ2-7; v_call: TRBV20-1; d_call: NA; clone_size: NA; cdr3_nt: TGCAGTGCCCACTCCACCGGACTGTACGAGCAGTACTTC; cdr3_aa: CSAHSTGLYEQYF
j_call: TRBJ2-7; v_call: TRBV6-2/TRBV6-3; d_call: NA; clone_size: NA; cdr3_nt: TGTGCCAGCAGTCACGAGAGCAGCTCCTACGAGCAGTACTTC; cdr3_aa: CASSHESSSYEQYF
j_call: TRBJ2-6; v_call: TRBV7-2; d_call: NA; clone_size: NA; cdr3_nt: TGTGCCAGCAGCGTGACCCTCCCCGGGGCCAACGTCCTGACTTTC; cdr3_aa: CASSVTLPGANVLTF
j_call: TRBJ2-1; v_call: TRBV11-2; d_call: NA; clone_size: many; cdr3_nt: TGTGCCAGCAGCAACACTATAGACAATGAGCAGTTCTTC; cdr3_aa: CASSNTIDNEQFF
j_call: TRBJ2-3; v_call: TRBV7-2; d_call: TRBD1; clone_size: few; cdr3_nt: TGTGCCAGCAGCTTAAGGGGACAGCGTGAAACAGATACGCAGTATTTT; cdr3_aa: CASSLRGQRETDTQYF
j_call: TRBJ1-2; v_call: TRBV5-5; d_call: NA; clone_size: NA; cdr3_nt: TGTGCCAGCACAGCACAGAGCGGGGTCGACTATGGCTACACCTTC; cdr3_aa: CASTAQSGVDYGYTF
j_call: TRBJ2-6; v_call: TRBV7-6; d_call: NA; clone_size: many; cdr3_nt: TGTGCCAGCAGCGCGGGACAGTTCTCTGGGGCCAACGTCCTGACTTTC; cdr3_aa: CASSAGQFSGANVLTF
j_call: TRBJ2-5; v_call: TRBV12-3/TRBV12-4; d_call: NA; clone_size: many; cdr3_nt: TGTGCCAGCAGTTATTCGGGGAAAGTCCAAGAGACCCAGTACTTC; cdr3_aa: CASSYSGKVQETQYF
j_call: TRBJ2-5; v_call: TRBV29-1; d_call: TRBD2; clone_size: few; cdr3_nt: TGCAGCGTTGATGGCGGGACTAGCGGGGGTGCCTATGAGCAGTACTTC; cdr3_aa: CSVDGGTSGGAYEQYF
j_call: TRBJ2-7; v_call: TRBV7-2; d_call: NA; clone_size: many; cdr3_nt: TGTGCCAGCAGCTTAGGAGGCATCTCCTACGAGCAGTACTTC; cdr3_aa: CASSLGGISYEQYF
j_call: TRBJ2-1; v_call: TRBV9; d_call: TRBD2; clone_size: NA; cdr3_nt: TGTGCCAGCAGCGTAGTTCCGGGAGGGCCTAATGAGCAGTTCTTC; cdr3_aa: CASSVVPGGPNEQFF
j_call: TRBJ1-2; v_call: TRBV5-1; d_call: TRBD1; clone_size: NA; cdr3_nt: TGCGCCAGCAGCCGACAGGGAGCAGTCTATGGCTACACCTTC; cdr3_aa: CASSRQGAVYGYTF
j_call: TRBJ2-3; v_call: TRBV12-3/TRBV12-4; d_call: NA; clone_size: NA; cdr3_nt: TGTGCCAGCAGCGGCACGGCGGGCACAGATACGCAGTATTTT; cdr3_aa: CASSGTAGTDTQYF
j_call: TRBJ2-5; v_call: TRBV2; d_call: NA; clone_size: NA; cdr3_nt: TGTGCCGGCTCCCTGGAGAGCCAAGAGACCCAGTACTTC; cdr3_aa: CAGSLESQETQYF
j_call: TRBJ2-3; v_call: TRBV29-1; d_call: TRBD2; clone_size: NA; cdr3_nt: TGCAGCGCCGGGACTAGCGGAGATACGCAGTATTTT; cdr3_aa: CSAGTSGDTQYF
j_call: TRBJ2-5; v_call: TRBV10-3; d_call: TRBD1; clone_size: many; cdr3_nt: TGTGCCACTAGCGCGACAGGGGTCGGGGAGACCCAGTACTTC; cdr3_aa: CATSATGVGETQYF
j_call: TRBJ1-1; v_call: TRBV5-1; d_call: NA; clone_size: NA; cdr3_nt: TGCGCCAGCAGCGGGGACGGACTAATGAACACTGAAGCTTTCTTT; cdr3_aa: CASSGDGLMNTEAFF
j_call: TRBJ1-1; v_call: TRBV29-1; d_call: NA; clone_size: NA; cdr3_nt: TGCAGCGTTAGTGGAGGGGGGCGCGAGACGGCTTTCTTT; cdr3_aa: CSVSGGGRETAFF
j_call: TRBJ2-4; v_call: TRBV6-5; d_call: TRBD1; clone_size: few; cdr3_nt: TGTGCCAGCAGGAGACAGGGGAATCGAGAGCAGTACTTC; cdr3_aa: CASRRQGNREQYF